This record looks at one T cell receptor (beta chain) sequence and its context. Its antigen is currently unknown. The protocol attached unique molecular identifiers to individual cDNA molecules. TCRdb itself ran the 5' RACE reads through MiXCR, one entry per CDR3 protein. Altogether tens of thousands of distinct CDR3 sequences are present, around 7% being singletons, with the ten largest covering 4% to 4.5%. These data originate in a study of early T cells in non-severe SARS-CoV-2 infection. Overall study: The study sequenced bulk RNA from unsorted whole blood, with chains unpaired. Study-wide points: CD4 and private specificities were missed by VDJdb matching, which favored anti-spike CD8 responses.

V was pared by 1 base and J by 1 base, with 21 bases between. CDR3 length: 19 amino acids. Germline loops: CDR1 LGHNA, CDR2 YNFKEQ. This TCR was sampled from an adult who was a healthcare worker with PCR-confirmed SARS-CoV-2 infection or an uninfected control (not recorded which). The sequencing input was whole blood. This sequence joins TRBV4-2 and TRBJ2-3, with D possibly called TRBD1 or TRBD2 (7 bases each). The CDR3 bases are TGTGCCAGCAGCCAAGGACAGGGAAGACTAGCCGCGGGCACAGATACGCAGTATTTT. It is translated as CASSQGQGRLAAGTDTQYF.